This T cell receptor beta chain was recovered during a study of post-analysis software for immune sequencing data. Study-wide context: Multiple sclerosis in the patients followed relapsing-remitting, secondary progressive and progressive-relapsing courses.

About this clonotype: Its antigen is not known.

Included in the TCR beta cDNA libraries were unique molecular identifiers. Using its own MiXCR run on the PCR reads, TCRdb lists one record per CDR3 protein. There are about half a million distinct CDR3 sequences in the sample; roughly 45% occur only once, and around 10% lies in the top ten. General study points: People with multiple sclerosis had a significantly lower normalized Chao1 diversity than controls did. Five TRBV segments, including TRBV5-6, TRBV5-1 and TRBV20-1, were more frequent in patients than controls.

The CDR3 runs to 16 residues. The trim removed 8 bases at V and 4 bases at J, leaving 15 bases unmatched. Sequenced: blood. The gene calls are TRBV12-3 or TRBV12-4 and TRBJ2-3; 7 nucleotides line up with TRBD2. The receptor was derived from a girl aged 5-17 years with multiple sclerosis. This chain's CDR3 is CASCNSWGGSADTQYF. CDR3 sequence (DNA): TGTGCCAGCTGCAATTCATGGGGCGGGAGCGCAGATACGCAGTATTTT.